The 27 T cell receptor beta chains given below trace back to one sample, sequenced in a study of shared clonotypes between healthy human individuals. Here immunoSEQ multiplex PCR was the method, and the copy in TCRdb shows in-frame clones only, minus some. There are about 550,000 clones in the sample; about 95% occur only once, and about 0.11% lies in the top ten. It was CD45RO-negative cells, positively selected for CCR7, that made up naive CD8 cells, with terminally differentiated effector memory CD45RA+ cells excluded. Sequences were obtained from naive CD8+ T cells sorted from blood. These receptors were obtained from a woman aged 30 to 39 in good health.

The chain links TRBV10-1 to TRBJ2-5, with TRBD2 matching 13 bases. The V gene end was trimmed by 3 bases and the J gene end by 5 bases; junction bases not matched to a gene: 6. The CDR3 has 16 residues. The germline gives CDR1 WNHNN, CDR2 SYGVQD (reference sequence). CDR3 sequence reads: CASSERTSGSWETQYF. The CDR3 coding sequence is TGCGCCAGCAGTGAACGGACTAGCGGGAGTTGGGAGACCCAGTACTTC.

This chain joins TRBV6-5 and TRBJ1-1; no firm D call. Trimming took 7 bases from V and 0 from J, leaving 12 bases between them. The germline CDR1 and CDR2 sequences are MNHEY and SVGAGI. The CDR3 sequence is 14 residues long. CDR3 amino acids: CASTPTYMNTEAFF. The CDR3 DNA follows: TGTGCCAGCACCCCGACATACATGAACACTGAAGCTTTCTTT.

The chain combines TRBV28 with TRBJ1-5; the D gene is possibly TRBD1 (6 bases). This CDR3 is built from 16 residues. Germline CDR1 MDHEN, CDR2 SYDVKM. The V end was cut by 2 bases, the J end by 1 base, with 12 bases between. CDR3 DNA: TGTGCCAGCAGTTTAATTTCAGGGGTCAGCAATCAGCCCCAGCATTTT. Translation: CASSLISGVSNQPQHF.

This clone showed up just once. The chain links TRBV10-3 to TRBJ2-2; maybe TRBD2 (6 bases). The CDR3 length is 14 residues. Germline CDR1 ENHRY, CDR2 SYGVKD. The V and J ends lost 10 bases and 0 bases respectively, with 12 bases between them. CDR3 residues: CATRLDANTGELFF. For the CDR3, the DNA is TGTGCCACACGACTAGACGCGAACACCGGGGAGCTGTTTTTT.

The chain links TRBV4-1 to TRBJ2-7; TRBD1 agrees at 11 bases. V gave up 1 base and J gave up 2 bases; unmatched junction bases: 7. Germline V gene lookup returns CDR1 MGHRA and CDR2 YSYEKL. The CDR3 contains 17 residues. CDR3 bases: TGCGCCAGCAGCCAAGGGGCCGCGGGACAGGGGGCCTACGAGCAGTACTTC. Its protein is CASSQGAAGQGAYEQYF.

The chain has TRBV28 and TRBJ2-7; TRBD2 is a possible D gene (5 bases). Trimming took off 5 bases at V and 4 bases at J, with 12 bases between the two ends. CDR3 length: 13 amino acids. The germline CDR1 and CDR2 sequences are MDHEN and SYDVKM. CDR3: CASSRTSAYEQYF. The CDR3 DNA is TGTGCCAGCAGTCGCACTAGTGCGTACGAGCAGTACTTC.

The V call is TRBV4-2, the J call TRBJ1-3, with unresolved D. With 0 bases removed from V and 0 bases from J, the gap between germline ends came to 9 bases. Germline-derived CDR1 and CDR2 are LGHNA and YNFKEQ. The length of the CDR3 is 16 residues. CDR3 sequence reads: CASSQEDASSGNTIYF. Written as DNA, the CDR3 is TGTGCCAGCAGCCAAGAGGACGCCAGCTCTGGAAACACCATATATTTT.

Details on this clone: At the DNA level, this CDR3 is encoded by other sequences in the same sample as well. Written as DNA, the CDR3 is TGTGCCAGCAGCTTGAACTACGAGCAGTACTTC. This codes for CASSLNYEQYF. The chain joins TRBV7-9 to TRBJ2-7; D uncertain. CDR1 and CDR2 from the germline V gene are SEHNR and FQNEAQ (reference sequence). V lost 3 bases and J 3 bases, leaving 3 bases between the germline ends. This CDR3 region has 11 residues.

The J gene is TRBJ2-1, the V gene TRBV9; 9 bases are a match to TRBD1. Looked up from germline, CDR1 is SGDLS and CDR2 is YYNGEE. V gave up 4 bases and J gave up 3 bases; unmatched junction bases: 5. CDR3 size: 15 residues. The DNA of the CDR3 is TGTGCCAGCAGCTACCGGGACAGGGTCTACAATGAGCAGTTCTTC. This sequence encodes CASSYRDRVYNEQFF.

The chain links TRBV9 to TRBJ2-7, with 8 bases fitting TRBD1. Germline lookup yields CDR1 SGDLS and CDR2 YYNGEE. The CDR3 is made up of 16 amino acids. Trimming at V came to 4 bases and at J to 5 bases, leaving 14 bases not matched to a gene. The CDR3 bases are TGTGCCAGCAGCTCCCCAGTGGCAGGGGGCTTAAACGAGCAGTACTTC. Amino acids: CASSSPVAGGLNEQYF. The full variable domain, completed using reference TRBV9 and TRBJ2-7, is DSGVTQTPKHLITATGQRVTLRCSPRSGDLSVYWYQQSLDQGLQFLIQYYNGEERAKGNILERFSAQQFPDLHSELNLSSLELGDSALYFCASSSPVAGGLNEQYFGPGTRLTVT.

The rearrangement joins TRBV19 to TRBJ1-2; possibly TRBD1 for D (6 bases). Trimming cost V 7 bases and J 1 base, with 13 bases left between them. Germline V gives CDR1 LNHDA, CDR2 SQIVND (reference sequence). CDR3 length: 14 residues. DNA of the CDR3: TGTGCCAGTACGGCCCGGACAGTTAACTATGGCTACACCTTC. This translates into CASTARTVNYGYTF.

V is TRBV5-1 and J is TRBJ2-7, with TRBD1 matching 9 bases. The CDR3 contains 16 residues. Germline V gene sequence: CDR1 SGHRS, CDR2 YFSETQ. V lost 3 bases, J lost 7 bases, and 14 bases stayed unmatched. CDR3 sequence reads: CASSSLTGGPLLEQYF. DNA of the CDR3: TGCGCCAGCAGCTCCCTCACAGGGGGCCCCCTTTTGGAGCAGTACTTC.

The rearrangement links TRBV5-8 to TRBJ2-1; maybe TRBD1 (6 bases). Germline V CDR1 and CDR2: SGHTS, YDEGEE. Trimming left V 4 bases short and J 3 bases short, with 29 bases between. The CDR3 runs to 20 residues. CDR3: CASSLGILSDQGIFYNEQFF. CDR3 DNA sequence: TGTGCCAGCAGCCTCGGCATTTTGTCAGACCAGGGGATATTCTACAATGAGCAGTTCTTC.

V is TRBV7-8 and J is TRBJ2-7; D is possibly TRBD2 (5 bases). Trimming took off 8 bases at V and 0 bases at J, with 11 bases between the two ends. This CDR3 has 13 residues. Looked up from germline, CDR1 is SGHVS and CDR2 is FQNEAQ. The CDR3 coding sequence is TGTGCCAGCTACAGCGGCCTCTCCTACGAGCAGTACTTC. This encodes CASYSGLSYEQYF.

V usage is TRBV27 and J usage is TRBJ2-1; a weak D match, TRBD1 (6 bases). The CDR3 spans 15 residues. Trimming cost V 4 bases and J 13 bases, with 23 bases left between them. CDR1 and CDR2 (germline): MNHEY, SMNVEV (reference sequence). The CDR3 DNA reads as TGTGCCAGCAGTTATAACCCCATGCAGGGGCCTTTACAGTTCTTC. It codes for CASSYNPMQGPLQFF.

J is TRBJ1-3 and V is TRBV13; D is unclear. Germline lookup yields CDR1 PRHDT and CDR2 FYEKMQ (reference sequence). Trimming cost V 4 bases and J 8 bases, with 15 bases left between them. This CDR3 has 14 residues. The CDR3 is CASSSTLSRHTIYF. CDR3 DNA: TGTGCCAGCAGCTCGACACTTTCTAGACACACCATATATTTT.

The V call is TRBV6-6, the J call TRBJ2-4; D is unclear. Between the trimmed V and J ends, which lost 4 bases and 0 bases, there was a span of 13 bases. This CDR3 is 16 amino acids long. CDR1 MNHNY and CDR2 SVGAGI come from the germline V gene (reference sequence). The CDR3 region is CASSSLLLLAKNIQYF. The CDR3 DNA reads TGTGCCAGCAGTTCGTTATTATTACTAGCCAAAAACATTCAGTACTTC.

This clone turned up a few times. The V and J genes are TRBV13 and TRBJ2-7; D remains unclear. Germline V CDR1 and CDR2: PRHDT, FYEKMQ (reference sequence). With 5 bases removed from V and 2 bases from J, the gap between germline ends came to 7 bases. The CDR3 has 12 amino acids. The DNA for the CDR3 is TGTGCCAGCAGCGAAAGTACCTACGAGCAGTACTTC. Amino acid sequence: CASSESTYEQYF.

The J gene is TRBJ2-2, the V gene TRBV27; D may be TRBD1 or TRBD2 (5 bases each). Germline V gene lookup returns CDR1 MNHEY and CDR2 SMNVEV (reference sequence). Trimming removed 10 bases from V and 7 bases from J, with 16 bases in between. This CDR3 is built from 13 residues. This chain's CDR3 is CATWGPWGGELFF. The CDR3 DNA reads TGTGCCACCTGGGGACCCTGGGGCGGGGAGCTGTTTTTT.

J is TRBJ2-5 and V is TRBV27; D ambiguous. This CDR3 is built from 15 residues. V dropped 3 bases and J dropped 1 base, with 12 bases sitting between them. Germline V lookup: CDR1 MNHEY, CDR2 SMNVEV (reference sequence). This CDR3 reads CASSLMPSGQETQYF. DNA for the CDR3: TGTGCCAGCAGTTTGATGCCCTCGGGCCAAGAGACCCAGTACTTC.

The chain joins TRBV9 to TRBJ2-1; D is unclear. The CDR3 length is 17 residues. V was shortened by 4 bases and J by 0 bases, with 17 bases between the two germline ends. Germline CDR1 is SGDLS and CDR2 is YYNGEE. As DNA, the CDR3 is TGTGCCAGCAGCTCCTCACTTAGCCCGAGCTCCTACAATGAGCAGTTCTTC. Translating gives CASSSSLSPSSYNEQFF.

Note on this clone: This sample also contains other DNA sequences that code for the same CDR3. This chain joins TRBV27 and TRBJ2-2, with D hard to call. There are 13 residues in the CDR3. V lost 3 bases and J lost 2, with 4 bases in between. CDR1 is MNHEY and CDR2 is SMNVEV in the germline V gene (reference sequence). CDR3 coding DNA: TGTGCCAGCAGTTTCCCAAACACCGGGGAGCTGTTTTTT. The encoded protein is CASSFPNTGELFF.

The rearrangement uses TRBV10-3 and TRBJ2-7; weak D call: TRBD1 (5 bases). Germline CDR1 and CDR2: ENHRY and SYGVKD. V lost 2 bases, J lost 1 base, and 9 bases lay in between. This CDR3 is 14 amino acids long. CDR3 DNA: TGTGCCATCAGTGAGGGGGCAAGTTCCTACGAGCAGTACTTC. Its protein is CAISEGASSYEQYF.

This rearrangement joins TRBV5-1 to TRBJ1-1; no definite D call. The V end was cut by 2 bases, the J end by 1 base, with 6 bases between. The CDR3 length is 13 residues. Germline lookup yields CDR1 SGHRS and CDR2 YFSETQ. For the CDR3, the DNA is TGCGCCAGCAGCTTTAGTTGGAACACTGAAGCTTTCTTT. Its protein is CASSFSWNTEAFF.

This rearrangement joins TRBV11-2 to TRBJ2-2; tentatively, D is TRBD1 (5 bases). The V gene's germline CDR1 is SGHAT and CDR2 FQNNGV. The V end lost 0 bases, the J end lost 0 bases, and 11 bases lay between the germline ends. The CDR3 contains 17 residues. The CDR3: CASSLDWVGANTGELFF. CDR3 nucleotides: TGTGCCAGCAGCTTAGATTGGGTAGGGGCGAACACCGGGGAGCTGTTTTTT.

This chain joins TRBV6-5 and TRBJ2-7; tentatively, D is TRBD2 (6 bases). The germline V gene has CDR1 MNHEY and CDR2 SVGAGI. This CDR3 is built from 15 residues. V was pared by 2 bases and J by 2 bases, with 13 bases between. The chain's CDR3 is CASSYDQAGTYEQYF. CDR3 nucleotides: TGTGCCAGCAGTTACGACCAAGCGGGCACCTACGAGCAGTACTTC.

This clone was detected once. The chain carries TRBV27 and TRBJ2-5, with 9 bases matching TRBD1. TRBJ2-7 explains the end of the DNA better; the J call may be wrong. The CDR3 length is 15 residues. Per the germline V gene, CDR1 is MNHEY and CDR2 is SMNVEV (reference sequence). As DNA, the CDR3 is TGTGCCAGCAGTTTATCCACGACAGGGGGTTACGAGCAGTACTTC. Protein sequence: CASSLSTTGGYEQYF.